Detailed here is one TCR beta chain. CDR1 and CDR2 from the germline V gene are MGHRA and YSYEKL. This CDR3 has 13 residues. The germline V and J ends were trimmed by 4 bases and 4 bases, with 11 bases remaining between them. The method was immunoSEQ multiplex PCR; TCRdb's version includes in-frame clones alone and lacks a portion of them. The table lists 45,000 to 65,000 clones, approximately 93% of them singletons. The data were obtained in a study of T cell changes during pregnancy in multiple sclerosis. The rearrangement uses TRBV4-1 and TRBJ2-7; maybe TRBD1 (6 bases). Here the sequenced sample was CD8+ T cells from peripheral blood mononuclear cells, taken in the third trimester of pregnancy. This TCR was recovered from a female donor with multiple sclerosis, enrolled in a pregnancy study. This CDR3 reads CASSPPDRYEQYF. The CDR3 DNA reads as TGCGCCAGCAGCCCTCCGGACAGATACGAGCAGTACTTC.